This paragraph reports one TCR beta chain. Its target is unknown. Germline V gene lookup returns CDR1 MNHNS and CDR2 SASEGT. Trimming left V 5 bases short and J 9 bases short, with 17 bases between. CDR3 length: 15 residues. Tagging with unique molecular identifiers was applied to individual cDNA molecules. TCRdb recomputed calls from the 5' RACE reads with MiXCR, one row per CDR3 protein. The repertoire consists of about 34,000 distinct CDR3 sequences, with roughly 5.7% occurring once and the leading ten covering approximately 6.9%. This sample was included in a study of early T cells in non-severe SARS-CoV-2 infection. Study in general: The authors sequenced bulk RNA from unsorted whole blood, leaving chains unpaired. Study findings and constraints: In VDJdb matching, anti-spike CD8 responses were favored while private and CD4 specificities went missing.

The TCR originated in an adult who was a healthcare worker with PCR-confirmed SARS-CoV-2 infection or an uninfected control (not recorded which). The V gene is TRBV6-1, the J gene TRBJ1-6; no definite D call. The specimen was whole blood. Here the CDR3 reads CASSHKGGQRSPLHF. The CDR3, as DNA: TGTGCCAGCAGTCATAAGGGAGGTCAACGTTCACCCCTCCACTTT.